The T cell receptor (beta chain) under discussion was sequenced for a study of blood T cells in healthy people across ages. Study-level background: There was about one barcoded beta molecule captured by template switching per two T cells.

Whole-study results and caveats: Both naive CD4+ cell counts and diversity were greater in long-lived donors than in aged donors. Changes seen in expanded clonotypes were possibly confounded by donor CMV status left unknown.

A remark on this clonotype: What it binds is not known.

CDR1 and CDR2 from the germline V gene are MNHEY and SVGEGT. This CDR3 is built from 14 residues. The V and J ends lost 6 bases and 0 bases respectively, with 12 bases between them. Then a second PCR, running roughly 7 to 11 cycles, was carried out with a sample-barcoded 5' primer and a J-beta primer mix. TCRdb processed the 5' RACE reads anew with MiXCR; each CDR3 protein has one entry. The data contain around 1,800,000 distinct CDR3 sequences, around 42% of them singletons. The J gene is TRBJ2-7, the V gene TRBV6-2 or TRBV6-3; no reliable D call. The sequence was obtained from a human donor in good health. Specimen: blood. The chain's CDR3 is CASRDQSNSYEQYF. The CDR3 nucleotides are TGTGCCAGCAGGGACCAGTCCAACTCCTACGAGCAGTACTTC.